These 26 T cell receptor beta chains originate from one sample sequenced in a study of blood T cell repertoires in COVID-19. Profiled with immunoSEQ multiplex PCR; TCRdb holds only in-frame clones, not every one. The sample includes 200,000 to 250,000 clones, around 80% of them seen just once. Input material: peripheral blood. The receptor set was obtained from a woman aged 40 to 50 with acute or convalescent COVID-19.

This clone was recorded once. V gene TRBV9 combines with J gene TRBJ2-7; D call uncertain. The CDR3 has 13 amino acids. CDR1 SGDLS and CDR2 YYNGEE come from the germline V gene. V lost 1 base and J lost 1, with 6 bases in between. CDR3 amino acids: CASSVSPSYEQYF. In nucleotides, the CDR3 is TGTGCCAGCAGCGTAAGCCCTTCCTACGAGCAGTACTTC. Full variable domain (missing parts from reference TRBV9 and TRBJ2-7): DSGVTQTPKHLITATGQRVTLRCSPRSGDLSVYWYQQSLDQGLQFLIQYYNGEERAKGNILERFSAQQFPDLHSELNLSSLELGDSALYFCASSVSPSYEQYFGPGTRLTVT.

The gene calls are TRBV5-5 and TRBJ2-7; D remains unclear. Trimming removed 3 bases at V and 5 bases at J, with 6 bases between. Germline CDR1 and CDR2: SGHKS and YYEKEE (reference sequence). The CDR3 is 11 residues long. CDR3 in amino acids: CASSWLNEQYF. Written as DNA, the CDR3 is TGTGCCAGCAGCTGGCTCAACGAGCAGTACTTC.

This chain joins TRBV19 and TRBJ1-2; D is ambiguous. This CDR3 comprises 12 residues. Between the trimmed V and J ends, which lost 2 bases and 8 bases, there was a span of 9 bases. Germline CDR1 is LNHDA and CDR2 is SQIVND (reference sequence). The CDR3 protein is CASSIPPNGYTF. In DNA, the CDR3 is TGTGCCAGTAGTATACCCCCTAACGGCTACACCTTC.

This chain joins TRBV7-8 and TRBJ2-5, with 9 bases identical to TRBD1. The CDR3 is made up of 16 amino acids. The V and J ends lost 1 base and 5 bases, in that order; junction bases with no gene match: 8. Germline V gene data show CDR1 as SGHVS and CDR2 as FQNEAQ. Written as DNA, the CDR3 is TGTGCCAGCAGCTTAGATGCCAACAGGGGGCAGGAGACCCAGTACTTC. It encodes CASSLDANRGQETQYF.

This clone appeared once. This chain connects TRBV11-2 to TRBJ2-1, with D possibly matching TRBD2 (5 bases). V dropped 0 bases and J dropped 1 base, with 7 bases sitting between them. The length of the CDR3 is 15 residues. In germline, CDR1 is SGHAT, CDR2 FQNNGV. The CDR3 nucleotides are TGTGCCAGCAGCTTAGATGGAGGTTCCTACAATGAGCAGTTCTTC. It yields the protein CASSLDGGSYNEQFF.

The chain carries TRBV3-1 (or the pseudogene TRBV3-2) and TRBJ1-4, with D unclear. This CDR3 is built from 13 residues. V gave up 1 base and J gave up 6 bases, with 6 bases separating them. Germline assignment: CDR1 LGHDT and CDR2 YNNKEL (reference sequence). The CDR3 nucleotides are TGTGCCAGCAGCCAAGTAAGAGATGAAAAACTGTTTTTT. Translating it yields CASSQVRDEKLFF.

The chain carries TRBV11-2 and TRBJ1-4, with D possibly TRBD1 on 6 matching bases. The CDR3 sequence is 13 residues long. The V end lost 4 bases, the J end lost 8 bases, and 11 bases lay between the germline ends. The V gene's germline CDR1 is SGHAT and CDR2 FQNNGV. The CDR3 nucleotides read TGTGCCAGCAGCTACAGGGTTTGGGAAAAACTGTTTTTT. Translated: CASSYRVWEKLFF. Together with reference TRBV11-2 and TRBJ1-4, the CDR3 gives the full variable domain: EAGVAQSPRYKIIEKRQSVAFWCNPISGHATLYWYQQILGQGPKLLIQFQNNGVVDDSQLPKDRFSAERLKGVDSTLKIQPAKLEDSAVYLCASSYRVWEKLFFGSGTQLSVL.

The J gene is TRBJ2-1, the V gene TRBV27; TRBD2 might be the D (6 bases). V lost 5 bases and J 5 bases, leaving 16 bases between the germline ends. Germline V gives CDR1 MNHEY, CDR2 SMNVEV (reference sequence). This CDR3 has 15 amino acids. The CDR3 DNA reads TGTGCCAGCAGTCCCCTCGGGGGATGGAACAATGAGCAGTTCTTC. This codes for CASSPLGGWNNEQFF.

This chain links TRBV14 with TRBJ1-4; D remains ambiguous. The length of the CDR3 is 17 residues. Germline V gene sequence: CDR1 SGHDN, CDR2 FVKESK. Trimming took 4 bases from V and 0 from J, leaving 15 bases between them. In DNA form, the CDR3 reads TGTGCCAGCAGCCTTAGGACGGGAATCGCAACTAATGAAAAACTGTTTTTT. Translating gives CASSLRTGIATNEKLFF.

In DNA, the CDR3 is TGTGCCAGCAGTTACGGGCAGGGGTTCGAGACCCAGTACTTC. It specifies CASSYGQGFETQYF. This chain connects TRBV6-2 or TRBV6-3 to TRBJ2-5; weak D call: TRBD1 (6 bases). Trimming removed 2 bases from V and 5 bases from J, with 12 bases in between. The germline V gene encodes CDR1 MNHEY and CDR2 SVGEGT. This CDR3 has 14 residues.

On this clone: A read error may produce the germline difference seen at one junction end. CDR3 sequence: CASSSDCF. The DNA for the CDR3 is TGTGCCAGCAGTTCGGACTGTTTT. The chain recombines TRBV27 with TRBJ1-3; no clear D. Germline V lookup: CDR1 MNHEY, CDR2 SMNVEV (reference sequence). The CDR3 covers 8 residues.

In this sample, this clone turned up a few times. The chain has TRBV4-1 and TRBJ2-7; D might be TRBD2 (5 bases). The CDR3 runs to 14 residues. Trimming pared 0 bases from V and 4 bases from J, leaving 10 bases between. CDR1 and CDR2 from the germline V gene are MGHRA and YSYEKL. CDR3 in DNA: TGCGCCAGCAGCCAAGATTCTACGGGGTACGAGCAGTACTTC. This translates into CASSQDSTGYEQYF.

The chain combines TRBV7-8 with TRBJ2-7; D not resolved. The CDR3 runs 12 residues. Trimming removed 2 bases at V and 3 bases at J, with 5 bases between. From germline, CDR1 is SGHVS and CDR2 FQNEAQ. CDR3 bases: TGTGCCAGCAGCTTAATCGGCTACGAGCAGTACTTC. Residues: CASSLIGYEQYF.

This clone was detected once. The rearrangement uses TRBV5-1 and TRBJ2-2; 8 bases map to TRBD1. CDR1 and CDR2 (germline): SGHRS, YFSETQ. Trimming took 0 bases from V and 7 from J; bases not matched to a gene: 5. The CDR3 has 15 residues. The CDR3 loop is CASSLETGDDGELFF. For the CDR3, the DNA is TGCGCCAGCAGCTTGGAGACAGGGGATGACGGGGAGCTGTTTTTT.

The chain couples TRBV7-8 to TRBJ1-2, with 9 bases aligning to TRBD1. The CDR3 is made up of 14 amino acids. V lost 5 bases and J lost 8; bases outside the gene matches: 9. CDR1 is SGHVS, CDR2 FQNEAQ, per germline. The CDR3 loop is CASSAGQGSGGYTF. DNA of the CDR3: TGTGCCAGCAGCGCGGGACAGGGATCCGGCGGCTACACCTTC.

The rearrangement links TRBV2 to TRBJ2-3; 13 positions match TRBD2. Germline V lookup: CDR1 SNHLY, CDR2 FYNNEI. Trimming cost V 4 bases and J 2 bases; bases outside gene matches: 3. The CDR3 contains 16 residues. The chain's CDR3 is CASSVGLAGITDTQYF. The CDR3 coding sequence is TGTGCCAGCAGTGTGGGACTAGCGGGAATCACAGATACGCAGTATTTT.

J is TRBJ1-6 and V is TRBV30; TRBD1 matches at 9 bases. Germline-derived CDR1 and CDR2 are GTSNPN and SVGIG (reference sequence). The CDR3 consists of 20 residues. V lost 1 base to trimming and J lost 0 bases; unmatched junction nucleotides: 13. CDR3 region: CAWSEPGTGIISSYNSPLHF. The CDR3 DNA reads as TGTGCCTGGAGTGAGCCGGGGACAGGGATCATCAGCTCCTATAATTCACCCCTCCACTTT. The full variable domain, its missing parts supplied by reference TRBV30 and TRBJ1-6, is SQTIHQWPATLVQPVGSPLSLECTVEGTSNPNLYWYRQAAGRGLQLLFYSVGIGQISSEVPQNLSASRPQDRQFILSSKKLLLSDSGFYLCAWSEPGTGIISSYNSPLHFGNGTRLTVT.

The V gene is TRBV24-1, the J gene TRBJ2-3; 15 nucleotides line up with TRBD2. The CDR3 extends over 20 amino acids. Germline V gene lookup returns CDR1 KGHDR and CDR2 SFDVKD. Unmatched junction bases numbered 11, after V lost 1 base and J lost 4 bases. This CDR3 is CATSDFGQGGLAGGPDTQYF. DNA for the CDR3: TGTGCCACCAGTGATTTCGGGCAGGGTGGACTAGCGGGAGGGCCAGATACGCAGTATTTT.

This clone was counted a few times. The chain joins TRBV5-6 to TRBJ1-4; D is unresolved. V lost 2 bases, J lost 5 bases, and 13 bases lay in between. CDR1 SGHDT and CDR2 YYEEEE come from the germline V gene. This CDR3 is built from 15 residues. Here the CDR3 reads CASSFRPGINEKLFF. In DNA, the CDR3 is TGTGCCAGCAGCTTCCGTCCGGGGATCAATGAAAAACTGTTTTTT.

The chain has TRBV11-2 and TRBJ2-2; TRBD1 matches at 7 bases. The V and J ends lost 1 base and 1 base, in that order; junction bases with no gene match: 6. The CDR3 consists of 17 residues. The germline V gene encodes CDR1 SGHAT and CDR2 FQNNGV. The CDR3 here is CASSLGLRDRNTGELFF. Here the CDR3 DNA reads TGTGCCAGCAGCTTAGGTTTACGGGACAGGAACACCGGGGAGCTGTTTTTT.

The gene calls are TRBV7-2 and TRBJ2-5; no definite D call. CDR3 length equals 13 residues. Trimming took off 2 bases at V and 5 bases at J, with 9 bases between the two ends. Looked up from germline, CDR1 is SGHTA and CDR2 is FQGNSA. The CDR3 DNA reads TGTGCCAGCAGCTTATCTTTCGGGGAGACCCAGTACTTC. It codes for CASSLSFGETQYF.

CDR3 loop: CASSSAPGGGYNEQFF. CDR3 bases: TGCGCCAGCAGCTCTGCCCCGGGGGGGGGTTACAATGAGCAGTTCTTC. This sequence joins TRBV5-1 and TRBJ2-1; 8 bases are a match to TRBD2. The germline V gene has CDR1 SGHRS and CDR2 YFSETQ. With 3 bases clipped from V and 4 bases from J, the junction kept 9 bases outside the gene matches. The CDR3 extends over 16 amino acids.

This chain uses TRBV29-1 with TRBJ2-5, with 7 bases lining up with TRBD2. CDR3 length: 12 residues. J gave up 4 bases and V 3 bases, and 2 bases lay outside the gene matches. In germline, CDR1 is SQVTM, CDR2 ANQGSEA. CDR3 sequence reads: CSVDPSGETQYF. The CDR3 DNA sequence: TGCAGCGTTGACCCTAGCGGAGAGACCCAGTACTTC. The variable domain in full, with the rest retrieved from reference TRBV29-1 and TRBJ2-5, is SAVISQKPSRDICQRGTSLTIQCQVDSQVTMMFWYRQQPGQSLTLIATANQGSEATYESGFVIDKFPISRPNLTFSTLTVSNMSPEDSSIYLCSVDPSGETQYFGPGTRLLVL.

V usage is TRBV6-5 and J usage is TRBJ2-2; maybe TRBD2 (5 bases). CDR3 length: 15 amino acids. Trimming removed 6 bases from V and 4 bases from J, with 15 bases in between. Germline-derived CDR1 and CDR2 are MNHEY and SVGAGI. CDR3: CASRLEDGPTGELFF. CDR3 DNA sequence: TGTGCCAGCAGACTAGAAGATGGTCCCACCGGGGAGCTGTTTTTT.

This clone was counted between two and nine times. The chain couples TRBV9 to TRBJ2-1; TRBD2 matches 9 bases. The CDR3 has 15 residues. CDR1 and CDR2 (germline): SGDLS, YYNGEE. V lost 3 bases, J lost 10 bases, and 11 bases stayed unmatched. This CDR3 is CASSDPPGLAGEQFF. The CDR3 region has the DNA TGTGCCAGCAGCGACCCCCCGGGACTAGCCGGGGAGCAGTTCTTC. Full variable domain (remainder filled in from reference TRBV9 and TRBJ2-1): DSGVTQTPKHLITATGQRVTLRCSPRSGDLSVYWYQQSLDQGLQFLIQYYNGEERAKGNILERFSAQQFPDLHSELNLSSLELGDSALYFCASSDPPGLAGEQFFGPGTRLTVL.

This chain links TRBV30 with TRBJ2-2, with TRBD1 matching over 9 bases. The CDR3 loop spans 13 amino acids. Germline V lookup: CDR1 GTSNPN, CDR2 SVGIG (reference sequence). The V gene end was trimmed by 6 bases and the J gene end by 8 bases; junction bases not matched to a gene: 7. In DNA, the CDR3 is TGTGCCTGTACGGGACAGGGCAGGGGGGAGCTGTTTTTT. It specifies CACTGQGRGELFF. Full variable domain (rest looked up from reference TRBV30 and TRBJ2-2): SQTIHQWPATLVQPVGSPLSLECTVEGTSNPNLYWYRQAAGRGLQLLFYSVGIGQISSEVPQNLSASRPQDRQFILSSKKLLLSDSGFYLCACTGQGRGELFFGEGSRLTVL.